This T cell receptor beta chain is drawn from a study of regulatory T cells in long-lasting Graves disease. Germline V lookup: CDR1 ENHRY, CDR2 SYGVKD. This CDR3 has 15 residues. V was shortened by 4 bases and J by 2 bases, with 11 bases between the two germline ends. Time point meaning: newly diagnosed GD, antithyroid drugs for less than 3 months. RNA from PBMCs was the source of the TCR library. According to the study, TCR beta libraries were built with iRepertoire HTBI primers and CDR3-region Arm-PCR. In TCRdb, the multiplex PCR reads were re-called with MiXCR into one record per CDR3 protein. The sample shows around 420,000 distinct CDR3 sequences, 15% of them seen only once. At least ten counts were recorded for this clonotype. This sample also appeared in a second study, on T cells in Graves' hyperthyroidism and ophthalmopathy.

The sample consisted of peripheral blood mononuclear cells (PBMCs), taken at new diagnosis, from a patient treated with antithyroid drugs. This chain connects TRBV10-3 to TRBJ2-2; tentatively, D is TRBD2 (5 bases). The TCR comes from a middle-aged woman with Graves disease. Here the CDR3 reads CAISGAELNTGELFF. The CDR3, as DNA: TGTGCCATCAGTGGAGCGGAACTAAACACCGGGGAGCTGTTTTTT.